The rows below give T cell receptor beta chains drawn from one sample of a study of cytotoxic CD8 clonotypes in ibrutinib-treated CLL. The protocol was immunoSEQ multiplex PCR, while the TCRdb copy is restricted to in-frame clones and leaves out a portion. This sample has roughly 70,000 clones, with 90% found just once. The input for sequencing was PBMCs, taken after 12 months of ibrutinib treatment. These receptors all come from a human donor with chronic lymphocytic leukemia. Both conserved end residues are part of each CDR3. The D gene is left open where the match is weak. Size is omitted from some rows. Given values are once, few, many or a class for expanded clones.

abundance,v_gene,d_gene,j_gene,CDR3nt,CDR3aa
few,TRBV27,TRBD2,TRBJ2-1,TGTGCCAGCAGTTTATGGTCCCTAGCGGGACTTGAGCAGTTCTTC,CASSLWSLAGLEQFF
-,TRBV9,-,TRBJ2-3,TGTGCCAGCAGCGTTCGTCAGGTGCAAGATACGCAGTATTTT,CASSVRQVQDTQYF
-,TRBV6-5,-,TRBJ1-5,TGTGCCAGCAGTTACGACCGCAATCAGCCCCAGCATTTT,CASSYDRNQPQHF
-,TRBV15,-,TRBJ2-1,TGTGCCACCAGCAGAGTAGTTCCGAGTGAGCAGTTCTTC,CATSRVVPSEQFF
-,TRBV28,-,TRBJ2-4,TGTGCCAGCAGTTTACCCTCCGACGGGGTGGCCAAAAACATTCAGTACTTC,CASSLPSDGVAKNIQYF
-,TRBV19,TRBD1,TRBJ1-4,TGTGCCAGTAGTAATCTCGAGGCGGACAGGGGCGTTACTAATGAAAAACTGTTTTTT,CASSNLEADRGVTNEKLFF
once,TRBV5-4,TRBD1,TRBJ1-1,TGTGCCGGCAGCCTGCTGGGACAGCTGAACACTGAAGCTTTCTTT,CAGSLLGQLNTEAFF
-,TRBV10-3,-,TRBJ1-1,TGTGCCATCAGTGGCTCAGGTAACACTGAAGCTTTCTTT,CAISGSGNTEAFF
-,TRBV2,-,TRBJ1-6,TGTGCCAGCAGGGGAGATGGAGGGGTTAATTCACCCCTCCACTTT,CASRGDGGVNSPLHF
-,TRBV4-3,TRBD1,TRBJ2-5,TGCGCCAGCAGCCAAGATATCGGCAGGGGGCAAGAGACCCAGTACTTC,CASSQDIGRGQETQYF
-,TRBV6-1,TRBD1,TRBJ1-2,TGTGCCAGCAGTGAAATCGAGGGGGCTGACTATGGCTACACCTTC,CASSEIEGADYGYTF
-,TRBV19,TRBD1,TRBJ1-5,TGTGCCAGTAGAACCCCGGGACAGGGGGCAGATCAGCCCCAGCATTTT,CASRTPGQGADQPQHF
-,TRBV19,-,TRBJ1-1,TGTGCCAGTAGTCCGCGGACTGGGCTTGAGAACACTGAAGCTTTCTTT,CASSPRTGLENTEAFF
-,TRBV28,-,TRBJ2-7,TGTGCCAGTCCTCCTCGGGCCACCACCGCCCCCGAGCAGTACTTC,CASPPRATTAPEQYF
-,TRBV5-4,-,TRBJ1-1,TGTGCCAGCAGCACGGACGGGGGCACTGAAGCTTTCTTT,CASSTDGGTEAFF
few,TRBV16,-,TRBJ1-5,TGTGCCAGCAGCCTCCCTGCTCCGCGGCGGAGCAATCAGCCCCAGCATTTT,CASSLPAPRRSNQPQHF
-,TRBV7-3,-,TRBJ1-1,TGTGCCAGCTCCAAAAGGGGGAACACTGAAGCTTTCTTT,CASSKRGNTEAFF
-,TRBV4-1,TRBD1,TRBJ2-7,TGCGCCAGCAGCCATAGAGACGATAGCTCAGGGGGCCCCTACGAGCAGTACTTC,CASSHRDDSSGGPYEQYF
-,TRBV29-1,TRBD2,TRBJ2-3,TGCAGCGTCTCAGAAGCGGGGCTCACAGATACGCAGTATTTT,CSVSEAGLTDTQYF
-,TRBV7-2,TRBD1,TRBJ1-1,TGTGCCAGCAGCAACCGGGACAGGCTGAACACTGAAGCTTTCTTT,CASSNRDRLNTEAFF
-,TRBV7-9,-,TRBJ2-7,TGTGCCAGCAGCTCCAGCCCTTACGAGCAGTACTTC,CASSSSPYEQYF
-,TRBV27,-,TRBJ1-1,TGTGCCAGCAGTTTAACGCCGGCAGTGAACACTGAAGCTTTCTTT,CASSLTPAVNTEAFF
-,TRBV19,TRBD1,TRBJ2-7,TGTGCCAGTATTATCCGGGACAGGGGATCCTACGAGCAGTACTTC,CASIIRDRGSYEQYF
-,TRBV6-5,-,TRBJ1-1,TGTGCCAGCAGTACGACAGTGAACACTGAAGCTTTCTTT,CASSTTVNTEAFF
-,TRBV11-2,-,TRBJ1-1,TGTGCCAGCAGCTTTGGACGGAAGAACACTGAAGCTTTCTTT,CASSFGRKNTEAFF
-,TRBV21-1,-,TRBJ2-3,TGTGCCAGCAGCATCGGCAGTCCCTCAGATACGCAGTATTTT,CASSIGSPSDTQYF
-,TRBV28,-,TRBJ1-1,TGTGCCAGCAGGAGTACACTCGGCGCTTTCTTT,CASRSTLGAFF
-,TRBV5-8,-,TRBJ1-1,TGTGCCAGCAGCTTAGGGGTCGGAATGAACACTGAAGCTTTCTTT,CASSLGVGMNTEAFF
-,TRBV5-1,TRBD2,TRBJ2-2,TGCGCCAGCAGCTTGGCCGCGGGGGCGAACACCGGGGAGCTGTTTTTT,CASSLAAGANTGELFF
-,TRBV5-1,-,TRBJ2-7,TGCGCCAGCAGCTCACAGGGCTACGAGCAGTACTTC,CASSSQGYEQYF
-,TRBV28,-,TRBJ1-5,TGTGCCAGCAGTTTTTCTAGGGGGGGAAAATACAATCAGCCCCAGCATTTT,CASSFSRGGKYNQPQHF
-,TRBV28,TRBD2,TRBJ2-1,TGTGCCAGCAGATATTACACAGCGGGATCCTACAATGAGCAGTTCTTC,CASRYYTAGSYNEQFF